This T cell receptor (beta chain) was sequenced during a study of T-cell memory formation after mild COVID-19. Study-level findings and limits: Mainly CM and EM harbored the contracting CD4+ clones; mainly EMRA harbored the CD8+ ones. Clonal second-wave expansions that peaked on day 37 had unconfirmed SARS-CoV-2 specificity. Day 15 to 85 contracting clones showed balanced CD4/CD8; day 15 to 37 expanders favored CD4+.

It was 5'RACE with constant-segment primers that produced the TCR alpha and TCR beta cDNA libraries, which carried sample barcodes and UMIs. TCRdb itself ran the 5' RACE reads through MiXCR, one entry per CDR3 protein. Among about 150,000 distinct CDR3 sequences listed, around 15% were seen once. This clonotype was counted a few times. Its antigen is not identified. One end of the junction fails to match germline, which may point to a read error. CDR1 KGHSH and CDR2 LQKENI come from the germline V gene. The CDR3 spans 14 residues. Specimen: PBMCs or a T cell subset sorted from them (not recorded which). V usage is TRBV18 and J usage is TRBJ2-7; 7 nucleotides line up with TRBD1. The origin of this receptor is an adult woman who had mild COVID-19 (a few samples of this study predate the infection). Cell type and time point are not known. The CDR3 bases are TGTGCCAGCGCCCGAGCGACAGGGAGCTACGAGCAATACTTC. Amino acids: CASARATGSYEQYF.